Following are 7 T cell receptor beta chains from one sample sequenced in a study of T-cell memory formation after mild COVID-19 (dated by TCRdb to the early 2020s). Library generation was performed with 5' RACE. The sequencing machine was an Illumina NovaSeq 6000. TCRdb reran the public reads through fastp at Q25 and MiXCR, keeping productive beta chains. Identical CDR3 protein sequences are pooled into one entry, listed with their most common genes and DNA. The sample profile shows 100,000 or so distinct CDR3 sequences; approximately 12% of them were found once. The top ten hold around 39% of the sample. The specimen was PBMCs or a T cell subset sorted from them (not recorded which). These receptors were collected from a man aged 18 to 30 who had mild COVID-19 (a few samples of this study predate the infection). The sample titles of this study are shuffled in the database, so cell type and time point are left out; the donor was told from shared clones.

The chain combines TRBV29-1 with TRBJ2-7; TRBD2 aligns across 8 bases. The CDR3 covers 14 residues. The germline V gene has CDR1 SQVTM and CDR2 ANQGSEA. The V gene end was trimmed by 0 bases and the J gene end by 5 bases; junction bases not matched to a gene: 6. The CDR3 coding sequence is TGCAGCGTTGAAGATACCAGCGGGAGCGACGAGCAGTACTTC. It translates to CSVEDTSGSDEQYF.

For the CDR3, the DNA is TGTGCCAGCAGCTTACCGGGGGTCAACACTGAAGCTTTCTTT. Encoded protein: CASSLPGVNTEAFF. V and J are TRBV7-9 and TRBJ1-1, with a possible D match to TRBD1 (5 bases). V was shortened by 2 bases and J by 2 bases, with 9 bases between the two germline ends. Germline V gene sequence: CDR1 SEHNR, CDR2 FQNEAQ (reference sequence). This CDR3 is built from 14 residues.

The rearrangement joins TRBV12-3 or TRBV12-4 to TRBJ1-5; D unresolved. The CDR3 has 14 amino acids. V was clipped by 7 bases and J by 7 bases, with 17 bases between them. CDR3 nucleotides: TGTGCCAGCACCCCTGGCCGGGCACAACAGCCCCAGCATTTT. Translation: CASTPGRAQQPQHF.

This chain joins TRBV7-9 and TRBJ1-1; D is ambiguous. The germline V gene has CDR1 SEHNR and CDR2 FQNEAQ (reference sequence). This CDR3 region has 15 residues. Trimming stripped 1 base from V and 1 base from J, with 10 bases between. The CDR3 sequence is CASSLGYSPNTEAFF. The DNA for the CDR3 is TGTGCCAGCAGCTTAGGGTACAGCCCGAACACTGAAGCTTTCTTT.

The chain links TRBV27 to TRBJ2-7, with D tentatively TRBD1 (5 bases). Germline-derived CDR1 and CDR2 are MNHEY and SMNVEV (reference sequence). The CDR3 has 13 amino acids. The germline V and J ends were trimmed by 2 bases and 6 bases, with 11 bases remaining between them. This CDR3 reads CASSLLGVGEQYF. The CDR3 DNA is TGTGCCAGCAGTTTACTAGGGGTGGGCGAGCAGTACTTC.

Concerning this clonotype itself: A much bigger clone sits one base away, suggesting this may be a read error. The chain recombines TRBV4-1 with TRBJ1-1; maybe TRBD1 (5 bases). The CDR3 covers 12 residues. The germline V gene has CDR1 MGHRA and CDR2 YSYEKL. This CDR3 is CASSKEAGPAFF. CDR3 DNA: TGCGCCAGCAGCAAAGAGGCAGGGCCAGCTTTCTTT.

This clonotype was counted a few times. V usage is TRBV7-3 and J usage is TRBJ2-3; D perhaps matches TRBD1 (6 bases). CDR1 is SGHTA and CDR2 is FQGTGA in the germline V gene. The CDR3 extends over 14 amino acids. V was cut by 2 bases and J by 2 bases, with 8 bases left in between. The CDR3, as DNA: TGTGCCAGCAGCTTAGGGGGCCTCACAGATACGCAGTATTTT. Its translation is CASSLGGLTDTQYF.